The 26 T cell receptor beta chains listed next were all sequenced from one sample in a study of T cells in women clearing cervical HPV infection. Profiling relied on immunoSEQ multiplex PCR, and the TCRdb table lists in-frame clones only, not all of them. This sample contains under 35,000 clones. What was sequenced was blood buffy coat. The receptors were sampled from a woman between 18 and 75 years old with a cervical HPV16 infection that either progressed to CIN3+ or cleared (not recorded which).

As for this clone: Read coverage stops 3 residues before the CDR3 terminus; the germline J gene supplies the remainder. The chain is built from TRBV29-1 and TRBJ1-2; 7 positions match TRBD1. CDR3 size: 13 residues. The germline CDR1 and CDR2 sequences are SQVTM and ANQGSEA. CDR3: CSVEGAGGGGYTF. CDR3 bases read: TGCAGCGTTGAAGGGGCAGGGGGAGGGGGC.

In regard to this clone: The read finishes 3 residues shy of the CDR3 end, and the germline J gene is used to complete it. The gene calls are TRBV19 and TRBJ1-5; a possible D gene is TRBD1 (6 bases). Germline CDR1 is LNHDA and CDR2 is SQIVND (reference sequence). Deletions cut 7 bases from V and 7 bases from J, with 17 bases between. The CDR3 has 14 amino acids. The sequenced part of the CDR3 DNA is TGTGCCAGTAACGGACGGGGGGCTAGACAGCCC. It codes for CASNGRGARQP. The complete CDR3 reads CASNGRGARQPQHF.

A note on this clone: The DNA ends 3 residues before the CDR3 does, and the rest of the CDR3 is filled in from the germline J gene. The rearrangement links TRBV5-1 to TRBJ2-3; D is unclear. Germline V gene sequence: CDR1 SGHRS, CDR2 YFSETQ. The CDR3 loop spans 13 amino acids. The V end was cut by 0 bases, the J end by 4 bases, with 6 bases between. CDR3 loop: CASSLELADTQYF. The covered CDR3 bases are TGCGCCAGCAGCTTGGAGCTGGCAGATACG.

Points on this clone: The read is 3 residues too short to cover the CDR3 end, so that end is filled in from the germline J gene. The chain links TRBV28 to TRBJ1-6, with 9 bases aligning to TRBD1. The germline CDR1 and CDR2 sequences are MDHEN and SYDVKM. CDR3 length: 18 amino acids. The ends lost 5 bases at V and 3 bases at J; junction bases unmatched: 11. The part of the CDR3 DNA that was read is TGTGCCAGCAGTCCCGGGACAGGGCCGTTTCTCTATAATTCACCC. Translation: CASSPGTGPFLYNSP. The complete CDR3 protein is CASSPGTGPFLYNSPLHF.

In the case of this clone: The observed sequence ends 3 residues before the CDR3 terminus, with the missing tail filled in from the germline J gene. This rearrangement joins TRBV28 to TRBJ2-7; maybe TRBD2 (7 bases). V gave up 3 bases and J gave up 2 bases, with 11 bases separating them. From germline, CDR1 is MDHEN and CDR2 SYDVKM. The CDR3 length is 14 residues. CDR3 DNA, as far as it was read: TGTGCCAGCAGTTTGGGGGGGGCCCCCTACGAG. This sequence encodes CASSLGGAPYE. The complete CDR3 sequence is CASSLGGAPYEQYF.

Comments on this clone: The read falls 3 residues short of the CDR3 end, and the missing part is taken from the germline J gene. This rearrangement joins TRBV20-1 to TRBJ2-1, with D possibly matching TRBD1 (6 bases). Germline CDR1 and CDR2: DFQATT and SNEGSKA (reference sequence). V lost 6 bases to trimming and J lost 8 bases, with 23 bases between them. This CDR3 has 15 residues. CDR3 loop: CSAKGRTVRTDEQFF. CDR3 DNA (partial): TGCAGTGCGAAGGGCCGGACAGTAAGGACGGATGAG.

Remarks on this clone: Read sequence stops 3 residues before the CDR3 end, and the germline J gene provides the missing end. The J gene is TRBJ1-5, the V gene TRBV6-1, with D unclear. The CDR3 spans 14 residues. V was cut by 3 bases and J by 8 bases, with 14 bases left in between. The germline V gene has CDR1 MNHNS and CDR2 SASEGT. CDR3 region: CASSETTGVEPQHF. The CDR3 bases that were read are TGTGCCAGCAGTGAGACAACCGGGGTCGAGCCC.

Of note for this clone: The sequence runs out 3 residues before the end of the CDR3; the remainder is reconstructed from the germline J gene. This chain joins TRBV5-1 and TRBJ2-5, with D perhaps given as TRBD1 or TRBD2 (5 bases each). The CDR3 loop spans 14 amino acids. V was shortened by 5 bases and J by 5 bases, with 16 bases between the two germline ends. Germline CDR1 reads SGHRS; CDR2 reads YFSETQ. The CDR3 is CASREQLEGETQYF. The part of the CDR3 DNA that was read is TGCGCCAGCAGAGAACAGCTTGAGGGGGAGACC.

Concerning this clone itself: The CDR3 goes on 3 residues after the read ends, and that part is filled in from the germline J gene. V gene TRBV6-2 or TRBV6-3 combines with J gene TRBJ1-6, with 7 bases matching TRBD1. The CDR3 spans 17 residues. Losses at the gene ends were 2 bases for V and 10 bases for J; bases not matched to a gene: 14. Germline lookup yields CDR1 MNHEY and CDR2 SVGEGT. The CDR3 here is CASSYDVSEGGRSPLHF. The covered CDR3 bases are TGTGCCAGCAGTTACGATGTTTCTGAAGGGGGCAGGTCACCC.

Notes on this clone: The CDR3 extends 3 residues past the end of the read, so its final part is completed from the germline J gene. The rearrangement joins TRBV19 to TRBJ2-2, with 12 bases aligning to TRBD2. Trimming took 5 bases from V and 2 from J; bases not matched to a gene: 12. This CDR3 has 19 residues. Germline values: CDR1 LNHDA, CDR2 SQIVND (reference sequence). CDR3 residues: CASSFRLAGGGPNTGELFF. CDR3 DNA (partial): TGTGCCAGTAGTTTCCGGCTAGCGGGAGGGGGTCCCAACACCGGGGAG.

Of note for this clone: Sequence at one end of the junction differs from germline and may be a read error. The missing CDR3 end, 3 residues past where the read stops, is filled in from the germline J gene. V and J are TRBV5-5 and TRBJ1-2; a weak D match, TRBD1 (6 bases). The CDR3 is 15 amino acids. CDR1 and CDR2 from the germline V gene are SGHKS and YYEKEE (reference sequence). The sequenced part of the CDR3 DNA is TGTGCCGGCAGCTTGGGTTGGGGGCAAGGGTATGGC. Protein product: CAGSLGWGQGYG. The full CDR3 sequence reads CAGSLGWGQGYGYTF. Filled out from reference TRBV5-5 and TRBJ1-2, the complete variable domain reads DAGVTQSPTHLIKTRGQQVTLRCSPISGHKSVSWYQQVLGQGPQFIFQYYEKEERGRGNFPDRFSARQFPNYSSELNVNALLLGDSALYLCAGSLGWGQGYGYTFGSGTRLTVV.

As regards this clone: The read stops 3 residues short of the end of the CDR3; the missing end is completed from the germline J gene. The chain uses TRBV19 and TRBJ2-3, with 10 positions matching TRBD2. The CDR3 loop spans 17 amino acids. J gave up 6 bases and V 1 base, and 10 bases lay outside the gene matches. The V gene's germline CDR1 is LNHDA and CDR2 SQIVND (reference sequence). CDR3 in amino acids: CASSIASSGRKGDTQYF. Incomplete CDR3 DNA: TGTGCCAGTAGTATAGCGTCTAGCGGGAGAAAAGGGGATACG.

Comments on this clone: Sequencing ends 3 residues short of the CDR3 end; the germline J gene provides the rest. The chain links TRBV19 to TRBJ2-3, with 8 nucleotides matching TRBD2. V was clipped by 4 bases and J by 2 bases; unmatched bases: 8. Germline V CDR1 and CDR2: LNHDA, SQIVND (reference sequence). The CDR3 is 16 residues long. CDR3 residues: CASSSPAGGITDTQYF. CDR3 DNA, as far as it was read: TGTGCCAGTAGTAGTCCCGCGGGGGGTATCACAGATACG.

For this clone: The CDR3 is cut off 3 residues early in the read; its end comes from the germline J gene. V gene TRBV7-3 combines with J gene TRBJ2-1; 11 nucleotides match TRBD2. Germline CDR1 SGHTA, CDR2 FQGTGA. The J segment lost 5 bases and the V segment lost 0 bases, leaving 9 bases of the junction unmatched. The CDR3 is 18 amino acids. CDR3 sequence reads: CASSLTVQGTSGNNEQFF. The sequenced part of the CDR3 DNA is TGTGCCAGCAGCTTAACGGTTCAAGGGACTAGCGGAAACAATGAG.

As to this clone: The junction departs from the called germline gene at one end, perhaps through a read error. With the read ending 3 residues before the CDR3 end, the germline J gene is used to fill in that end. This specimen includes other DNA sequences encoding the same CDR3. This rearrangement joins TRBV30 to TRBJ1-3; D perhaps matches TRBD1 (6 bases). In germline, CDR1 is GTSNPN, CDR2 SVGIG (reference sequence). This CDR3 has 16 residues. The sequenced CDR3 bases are TGTGCCTGGAGTTCCTTAGGGGGAAGTGCAGGAAACACG. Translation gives CAWSSLGGSAGNT. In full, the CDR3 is CAWSSLGGSAGNTIYF.

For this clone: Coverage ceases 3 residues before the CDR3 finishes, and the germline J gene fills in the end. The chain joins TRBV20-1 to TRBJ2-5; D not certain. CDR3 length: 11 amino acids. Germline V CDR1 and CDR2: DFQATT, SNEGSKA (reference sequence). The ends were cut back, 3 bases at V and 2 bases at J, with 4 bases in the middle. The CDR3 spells CSASVQETQYF. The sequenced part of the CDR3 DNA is TGCAGTGCTAGTGTACAAGAGACC.

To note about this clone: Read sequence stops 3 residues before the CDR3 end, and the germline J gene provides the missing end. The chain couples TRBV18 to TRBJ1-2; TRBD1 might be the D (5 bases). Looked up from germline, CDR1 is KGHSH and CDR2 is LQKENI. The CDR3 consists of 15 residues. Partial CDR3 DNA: TGTGCCAGCTCACTGAGCCCGGGACTGAGCTACGAC. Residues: CASSLSPGLSYD. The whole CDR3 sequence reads CASSLSPGLSYDYTF.

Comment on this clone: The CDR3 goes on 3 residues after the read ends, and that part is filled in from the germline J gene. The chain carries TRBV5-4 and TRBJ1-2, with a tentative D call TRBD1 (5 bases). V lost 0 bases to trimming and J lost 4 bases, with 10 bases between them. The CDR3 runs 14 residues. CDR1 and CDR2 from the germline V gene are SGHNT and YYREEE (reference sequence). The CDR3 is CASSLESGPYGYTF. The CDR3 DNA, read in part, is TGTGCCAGCAGCTTGGAGTCAGGGCCCTATGGC.

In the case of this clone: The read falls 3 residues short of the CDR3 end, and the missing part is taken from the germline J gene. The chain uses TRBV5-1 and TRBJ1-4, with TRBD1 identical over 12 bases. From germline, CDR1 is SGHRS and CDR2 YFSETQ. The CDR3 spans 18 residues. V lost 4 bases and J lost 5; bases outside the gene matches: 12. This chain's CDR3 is CASSPGSGTGGGNEKLFF. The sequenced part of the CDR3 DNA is TGCGCCAGCAGCCCCGGTTCTGGGACAGGGGGCGGGAATGAAAAA.

CDR3 sequence: CASREDSSNSPLHF. The sequenced CDR3 bases are TGTGCCAGCAGGGAGGACAGTAGTAATTCACCC. V is TRBV12-3 or TRBV12-4 and J is TRBJ1-6; possibly TRBD1 for D (6 bases). The CDR3 end lies 3 residues beyond the end of the read and is filled in from the germline J gene. This CDR3 is 14 amino acids long. With 6 bases removed from V and 6 bases from J, the gap between germline ends came to 12 bases.

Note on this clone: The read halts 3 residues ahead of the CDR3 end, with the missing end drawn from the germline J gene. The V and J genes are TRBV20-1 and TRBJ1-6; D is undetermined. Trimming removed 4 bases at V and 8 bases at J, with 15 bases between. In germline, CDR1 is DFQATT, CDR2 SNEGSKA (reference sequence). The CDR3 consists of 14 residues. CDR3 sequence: CSAKTVIVHSPLHF. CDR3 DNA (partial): TGCAGTGCTAAAACGGTGATCGTTCATTCACCC.

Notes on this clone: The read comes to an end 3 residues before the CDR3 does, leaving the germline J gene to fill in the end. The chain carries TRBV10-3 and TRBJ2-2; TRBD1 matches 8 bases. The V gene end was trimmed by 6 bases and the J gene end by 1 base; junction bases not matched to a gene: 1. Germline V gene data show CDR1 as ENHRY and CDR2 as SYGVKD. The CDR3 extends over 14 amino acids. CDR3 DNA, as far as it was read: TGTGCCATCAGGACAGGGGAGAACACCGGGGAG. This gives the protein CAIRTGENTGE. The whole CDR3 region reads CAIRTGENTGELFF.

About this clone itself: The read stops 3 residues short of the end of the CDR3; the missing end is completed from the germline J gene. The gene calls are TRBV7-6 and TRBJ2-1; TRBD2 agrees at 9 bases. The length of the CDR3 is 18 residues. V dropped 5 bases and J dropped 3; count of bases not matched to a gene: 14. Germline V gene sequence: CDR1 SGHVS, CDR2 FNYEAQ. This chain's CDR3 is CASSPRGLASLRYNEQFF. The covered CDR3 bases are TGTGCCAGCAGCCCGCGGGGACTAGCTTCTCTACGCTACAATGAG.

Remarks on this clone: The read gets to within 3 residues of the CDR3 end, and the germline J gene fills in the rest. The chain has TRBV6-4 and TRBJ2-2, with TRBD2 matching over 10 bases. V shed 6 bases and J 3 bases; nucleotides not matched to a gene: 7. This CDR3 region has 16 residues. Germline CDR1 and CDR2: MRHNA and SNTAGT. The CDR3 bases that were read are TGTGCCAGCAGGGCACTAGCGGGGACATACACCGGGGAG. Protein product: CASRALAGTYTGE. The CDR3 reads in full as CASRALAGTYTGELFF.

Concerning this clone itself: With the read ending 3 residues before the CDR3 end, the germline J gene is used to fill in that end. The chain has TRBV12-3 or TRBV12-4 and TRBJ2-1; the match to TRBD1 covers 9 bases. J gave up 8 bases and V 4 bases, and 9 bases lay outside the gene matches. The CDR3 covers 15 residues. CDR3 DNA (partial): TGTGCCAGCAGTTCTAGGGGGACAGGGAGGGATGAG. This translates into CASSSRGTGRDE. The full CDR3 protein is CASSSRGTGRDEQFF.

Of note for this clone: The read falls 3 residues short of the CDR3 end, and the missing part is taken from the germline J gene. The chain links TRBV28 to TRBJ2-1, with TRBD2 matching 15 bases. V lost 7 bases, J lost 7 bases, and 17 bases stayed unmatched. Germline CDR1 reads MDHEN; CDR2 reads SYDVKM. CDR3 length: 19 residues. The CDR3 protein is CASISDRLGTSGRINEQFF. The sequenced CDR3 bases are TGTGCCAGCATCTCAGACAGACTGGGGACTAGCGGGAGGATTAATGAG.